This T cell receptor beta chain was found in a study of T cell changes during pregnancy in multiple sclerosis. V was pared by 4 bases and J by 0 bases, with 9 bases of the junction left unmatched. CDR1 is MNHEY, CDR2 SMNVEV, per germline (reference sequence). The CDR3 totals 16 residues. Repertoires were generated with immunoSEQ multiplex PCR, while TCRdb's copy carries only in-frame clones and drops some. The data contain 45,000 to 50,000 clones, almost 95% of them singletons. Here the sequenced sample was CD4+ T cells from peripheral blood mononuclear cells, taken in the second trimester of pregnancy. The J gene is TRBJ2-7, the V gene TRBV27; 7 positions agree with TRBD1. This TCR was sampled from a female donor in good health, enrolled as a control in a pregnancy study. CDR3 in amino acids: CASSSYGQASSYEQYF. Here the CDR3 DNA reads TGTGCCAGCAGTTCCTATGGACAGGCAAGCTCCTACGAGCAGTACTTC.